This T cell receptor beta chain was obtained from a study of T cells in Graves' hyperthyroidism and ophthalmopathy. Study-wide points: Most clonotypes that expanded in the thyroid above 0.001 also showed up in blood.

This clonotype was seen ten or more times. As yet, its antigen is unknown. Stability of Graves' hyperthyroidism was defined as absent ophthalmopathy progression within 18 months. The study excluded patients with uncontrolled infection, other autoimmune disease, pregnancy or lactation. Fresh peripheral blood, 10 ml, was the source of the PBMCs. Amplified regions were TCR beta CDR3 sequences from RNA transcripts. First-round RT-PCR targeting the TCR CDR3 was performed with the HTBI primer set. From the multiplex PCR reads, TCRdb called clonotypes with MiXCR, one entry per CDR3 protein. The sample shows some 400,000 distinct CDR3 sequences, over 15% of them seen only once. V was cut by 6 bases and J by 4 bases, with 7 bases left in between. The CDR3 totals 12 residues.

This TCR came from a woman aged 18-35 years with Graves' hyperthyroidism. Sequenced sample: blood. This sequence joins TRBV12-3 or TRBV12-4 and TRBJ1-3, with unresolved D. DNA for the CDR3: TGTGCCAGCAGAAACGTGGGAAACACCATATATTTT. As protein: CASRNVGNTIYF.